The clone carrying this T cell receptor beta chain was counted a single time. The antigen is not known. The PCR made use of 60 Vbeta and 13 Jbeta primers. Produced via immunoSEQ multiplex PCR; TCRdb's table is partial and in-frame only. The table lists about 180,000 clones, 65% to 85% of them singletons, with 2% to 2.5% in the top ten. The source of the sample is a study of cytomegalovirus exposure and HLA in healthy donors. Overall study context: Earlier findings included 117 million unique TCR beta sequences obtained from around 180 million T cells. Notes on the study in general: Sequencing artifact likely explains a cluster of highly shared sequence variants.

The TCR originated in a man aged 55-75 years in good health and CMV-seronegative. The sequencing sample was made of PBMCs.

The chain's CDR3 is CASSSFTGWEKLFF. CDR3 bases: TGCGCCAGCAGCTCATTCACAGGGTGGGAAAAACTGTTTTTT. The chain has TRBV5-1 and TRBJ1-4; D possibly corresponds to TRBD1 (6 bases). The CDR3 runs to 14 residues. V gave up 3 bases and J gave up 8 bases, with 14 bases separating them. Germline V gives CDR1 SGHRS, CDR2 YFSETQ.